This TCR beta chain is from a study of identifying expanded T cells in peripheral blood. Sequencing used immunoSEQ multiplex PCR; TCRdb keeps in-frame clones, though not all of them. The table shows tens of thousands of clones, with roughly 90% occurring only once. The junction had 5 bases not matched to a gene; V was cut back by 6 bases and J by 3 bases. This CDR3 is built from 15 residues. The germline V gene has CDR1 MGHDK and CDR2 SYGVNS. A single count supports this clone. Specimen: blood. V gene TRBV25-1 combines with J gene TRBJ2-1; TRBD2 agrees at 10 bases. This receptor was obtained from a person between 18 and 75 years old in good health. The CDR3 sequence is CASRKAGGDYNEQFF. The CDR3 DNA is TGTGCCAGCAGAAAAGCGGGAGGGGACTACAATGAGCAGTTCTTC.